This T cell receptor (beta chain) was retrieved from a study of neoadjuvant anti-PD-1 for oral cavity cancer. This clone was seen more than once but under ten times. Time point noted: after neoadjuvant nivolumab, at surgical resection. Here immunoSEQ multiplex PCR was the method, and the copy in TCRdb shows in-frame clones only, minus some. In the table there are approximately 68,000 clones, about 86% of which are singletons. The TCR sequence derives from a person between 35 and 79 years old with oral cavity squamous cell carcinoma. Sequences were derived from PBMCs, sampled after nivolumab (anti-PD-1) treatment.

This CDR3 is CASSKVRNSSYEQYF. The CDR3 DNA follows: TGTGCCAGCAGCAAAGTCCGCAACAGCTCCTACGAGCAGTACTTC. This chain links TRBV21-1 with TRBJ2-7; TRBD1 is taken as the D call from the table, unchecked against the DNA. TRBV21-1 represents a pseudogene. The CDR3 totals 15 residues.